One and the same sample provided the 20 T cell receptor beta chains below, sequenced in a study of early T cells in non-severe SARS-CoV-2 infection. TCRdb reprocessed the 5' RACE reads via MiXCR and lists one record per CDR3 protein. Of about 83,000 distinct CDR3 sequences listed, more than 12% are singletons. The sequencing sample was made of whole blood. Receptors originate from an adult who was a healthcare worker with PCR-confirmed SARS-CoV-2 infection or an uninfected control (not recorded which).

V and J are TRBV11-2 and TRBJ2-7; TRBD2 agrees at 11 bases. The CDR3 consists of 16 residues. Germline V lookup: CDR1 SGHAT, CDR2 FQNNGV. Germline trimming cut 4 bases from V and 6 bases from J; bases unmatched to any gene: 11. This CDR3 is CASSSFSGRARSEQYF. The CDR3 DNA is TGTGCCAGCAGCTCCTTTAGCGGGAGGGCCAGGTCCGAGCAGTACTTC.

The rearrangement uses TRBV4-1 and TRBJ2-4; no reliable D call. Germline lookup yields CDR1 MGHRA and CDR2 YSYEKL. The length of the CDR3 is 16 residues. V gave up 1 base and J gave up 0 bases, with 10 bases separating them. As DNA, the CDR3 is TGCGCCAGCAGCCAAGTGGTGGGCATAGCCAAAAACATTCAGTACTTC. Protein sequence: CASSQVVGIAKNIQYF.

This clonotype was seen only a few times. The rearrangement uses TRBV4-1 and TRBJ2-1, with 13 positions matching TRBD2. Germline V lookup: CDR1 MGHRA, CDR2 YSYEKL. The V gene end was trimmed by 7 bases and the J gene end by 8 bases; junction bases not matched to a gene: 5. This CDR3 region has 14 residues. The CDR3 DNA reads as TGCGCCAGCAAACTAGCGGGAGGGCCAGATGAGCAGTTCTTC. Protein sequence: CASKLAGGPDEQFF.

V gene TRBV19 combines with J gene TRBJ2-3; 8 positions agree with TRBD2. The CDR3 is 15 amino acids. V lost 4 bases to trimming and J lost 1 base; unmatched junction nucleotides: 4. Germline V gene sequence: CDR1 LNHDA, CDR2 SQIVND (reference sequence). The CDR3 here is CASSSSGAGTDTQYF. The CDR3, as DNA: TGTGCCAGTAGTAGTAGCGGGGCCGGCACAGATACGCAGTATTTT.

This clonotype was detected a few times. The chain links TRBV6-6 to TRBJ2-1; TRBD1 might be the D (6 bases). Trimming took off 1 base at V and 5 bases at J, with 15 bases between the two ends. The CDR3 covers 16 residues. Germline-derived CDR1 and CDR2 are MNHNY and SVGAGI (reference sequence). CDR3 in DNA: TGTGCCAGCAGTTACTTACAGGGTCTGGCCAACAATGAGCAGTTCTTC. This sequence encodes CASSYLQGLANNEQFF.

The V call is TRBV10-2, the J call TRBJ1-2; 7 positions agree with TRBD1. In germline, CDR1 is WSHSY, CDR2 SAAADI. Trimming took 2 bases from V and 4 from J; bases not matched to a gene: 7. The CDR3 runs to 15 residues. CDR3 residues: CASSESQGVVYGYTF. CDR3 nucleotides: TGCGCCAGCAGTGAGAGTCAGGGGGTAGTCTATGGCTACACCTTC.

This clonotype occurred a few times. This chain connects TRBV7-2 to TRBJ2-7; 9 bases fit TRBD1. The J segment lost 5 bases and the V segment lost 5 bases, leaving 10 bases of the junction unmatched. Germline V lookup: CDR1 SGHTA, CDR2 FQGNSA. This CDR3 region has 15 residues. This CDR3 reads CASSPRTGAGHEQYF. CDR3 DNA sequence: TGTGCCAGCAGCCCCAGGACAGGGGCGGGCCACGAGCAGTACTTC.

This clonotype was seen repeatedly, ten times or more. The chain combines TRBV11-2 with TRBJ2-7; D may be TRBD1 (5 bases). V was cut by 6 bases and J by 2 bases, with 11 bases left in between. The CDR3 extends over 13 amino acids. CDR1 is SGHAT, CDR2 FQNNGV, per germline. The chain's CDR3 is CASRQRGTYEQYF. CDR3 in DNA: TGTGCCAGCAGACAAAGGGGAACCTACGAGCAGTACTTC.

This clonotype was recorded many times. The chain employs TRBV7-2 and TRBJ2-7; 10 bases match TRBD1. The germline CDR1 and CDR2 sequences are SGHTA and FQGNSA. This CDR3 is built from 15 residues. V dropped 5 bases and J dropped 7; count of bases not matched to a gene: 11. The CDR3 spells CASSAGTGVHSEQYF. In DNA form, the CDR3 reads TGTGCCAGCAGCGCCGGGACAGGGGTACATTCTGAGCAGTACTTC.

This clonotype was counted many times. The chain uses TRBV11-2 and TRBJ2-6; D not certain. With 5 bases removed from V and 5 bases from J, the gap between germline ends came to 10 bases. Germline V gene sequence: CDR1 SGHAT, CDR2 FQNNGV. The CDR3 covers 14 residues. This chain's CDR3 is CASSRTGRANVLTF. Here the CDR3 DNA reads TGTGCCAGCAGCCGCACTGGGCGGGCCAACGTCCTGACTTTC.

The rearrangement links TRBV29-1 to TRBJ2-3; 7 bases agree with TRBD2. This CDR3 comprises 14 residues. CDR1 and CDR2 from the germline V gene are SQVTM and ANQGSEA. Unmatched junction bases numbered 8, after V lost 7 bases and J lost 1 base. CDR3: CSADGLAGTDTQYF. In nucleotides, the CDR3 is TGCAGCGCCGATGGTCTAGCGGGCACAGATACGCAGTATTTT.

This clonotype occurred a few times. V usage is TRBV29-1 and J usage is TRBJ2-5; 7 bases fit TRBD2. The V segment lost 7 bases and the J segment 5 bases; nucleotides outside the gene matches: 10. The CDR3 is made up of 13 amino acids. The germline V gene has CDR1 SQVTM and CDR2 ANQGSEA. For the CDR3, the DNA is TGCAGCGCCCGAGGGTCCGGGGGGGAGACCCAGTACTTC. This gives the protein CSARGSGGETQYF.

The chain employs TRBV7-9 and TRBJ2-2, with TRBD2 matching 7 bases. The trim removed 3 bases at V and 1 base at J, leaving 2 bases unmatched. The CDR3 consists of 15 residues. Germline V gene data show CDR1 as SEHNR and CDR2 as FQNEAQ (reference sequence). This CDR3 is CASSLAGVNTGELFF. CDR3 nucleotide sequence: TGTGCCAGCAGCTTGGCGGGGGTGAACACCGGGGAGCTGTTTTTT.

Only a few counts were recorded for this clonotype. The gene calls are TRBV9 and TRBJ2-1, with 10 positions matching TRBD2. The V and J ends lost 5 bases and 9 bases, in that order; junction bases with no gene match: 8. This CDR3 spans 14 amino acids. The germline V gene has CDR1 SGDLS and CDR2 YYNGEE. CDR3 DNA sequence: TGTGCCAGCAGTCGAGCGGGGGGGCCTGGTGAGCAGTTCTTC. Its translation is CASSRAGGPGEQFF.

This clonotype showed up many times. The chain is built from TRBV5-1 and TRBJ1-2; D gene ambiguous. V was cut by 0 bases and J by 7 bases, with 19 bases left in between. Germline CDR1 reads SGHRS; CDR2 reads YFSETQ. CDR3 length: 16 amino acids. The CDR3 region is CASSLDPAVRPFGYTF. The CDR3 DNA reads as TGCGCCAGCAGCTTGGACCCGGCGGTCAGGCCTTTTGGCTACACCTTC.

This clonotype was found many times. The chain uses TRBV5-1 and TRBJ2-1; perhaps TRBD1 as D (5 bases). This CDR3 is built from 14 residues. Germline CDR1 is SGHRS and CDR2 is YFSETQ. V was shortened by 4 bases and J by 0 bases, with 8 bases between the two germline ends. CDR3 sequence (DNA): TGCGCCAGCAGCAAGGACACCTCCTACAATGAGCAGTTCTTC. It codes for CASSKDTSYNEQFF.

This chain connects TRBV18 to TRBJ2-7; no clear D. The CDR3 runs 14 residues. The germline gives CDR1 KGHSH, CDR2 LQKENI. V lost 2 bases and J lost 3, with 11 bases in between. The CDR3 nucleotides read TGTGCCAGCTCACCAGGAGAAAACCACTACGAGCAGTACTTC. Residues: CASSPGENHYEQYF. Full variable domain (rest looked up from reference TRBV18 and TRBJ2-7): NAGVMQNPRHLVRRRGQEARLRCSPMKGHSHVYWYRQLPEEGLKFMVYLQKENIIDESGMPKERFSAEFPKEGPSILRIQQVVRGDSAAYFCASSPGENHYEQYFGPGTRLTVT.

The V and J genes are TRBV27 and TRBJ2-5; D possibly uses TRBD1 or TRBD2 (5 bases each). With 2 bases removed from V and 3 bases from J, the gap between germline ends came to 7 bases. The germline gives CDR1 MNHEY, CDR2 SMNVEV (reference sequence). CDR3 length equals 13 residues. The CDR3 sequence is CASSLGGEETQYF. As DNA, the CDR3 is TGTGCCAGCAGTTTAGGGGGTGAAGAGACCCAGTACTTC.

This clonotype showed up just a few times. The chain links TRBV7-9 to TRBJ2-5; 11 bases align to TRBD2. The junction had 7 bases not matched to a gene; V was cut back by 3 bases and J by 7 bases. Germline CDR1 reads SEHNR; CDR2 reads FQNEAQ (reference sequence). The CDR3 contains 15 residues. The CDR3 is CASSLTSGVMGTQYF. The DNA of the CDR3 is TGTGCCAGCAGCTTGACTAGCGGGGTGATGGGGACCCAGTACTTC.

Turning to this clonotype: An end of the junction differs from the germline gene, which may be a read error. The chain joins TRBV5-1 to TRBJ2-7; no clear D gene. The CDR3 covers 14 residues. Germline values: CDR1 SGHRS, CDR2 YFSETQ. The DNA for the CDR3 is TGCGTCAGCAGCCCCGACTCGACCTCCTACGAGCAGTACTTC. Translation: CVSSPDSTSYEQYF.